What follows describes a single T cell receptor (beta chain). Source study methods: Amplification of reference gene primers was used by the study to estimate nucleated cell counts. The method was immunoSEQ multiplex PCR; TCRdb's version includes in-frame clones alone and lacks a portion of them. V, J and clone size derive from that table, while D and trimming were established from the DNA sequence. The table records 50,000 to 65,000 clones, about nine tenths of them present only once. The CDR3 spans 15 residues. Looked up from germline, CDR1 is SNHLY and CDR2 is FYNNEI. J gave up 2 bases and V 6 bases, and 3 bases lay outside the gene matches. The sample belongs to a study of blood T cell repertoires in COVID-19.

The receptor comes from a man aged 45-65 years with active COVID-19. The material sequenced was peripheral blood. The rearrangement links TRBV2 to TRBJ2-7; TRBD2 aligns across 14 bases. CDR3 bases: TGTGCCAGCAGGGGGACTAGCGGGGGTACCTACGAGCAGTACTTC. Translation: CASRGTSGGTYEQYF.